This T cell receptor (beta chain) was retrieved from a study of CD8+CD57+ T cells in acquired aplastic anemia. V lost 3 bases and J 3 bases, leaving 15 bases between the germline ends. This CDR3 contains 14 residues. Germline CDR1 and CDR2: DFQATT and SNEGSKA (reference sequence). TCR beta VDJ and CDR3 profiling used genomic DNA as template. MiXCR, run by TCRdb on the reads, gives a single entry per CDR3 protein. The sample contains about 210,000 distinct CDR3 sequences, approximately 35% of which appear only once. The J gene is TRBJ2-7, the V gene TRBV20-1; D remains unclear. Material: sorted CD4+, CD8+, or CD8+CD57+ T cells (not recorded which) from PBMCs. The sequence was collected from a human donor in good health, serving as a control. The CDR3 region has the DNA TGCAGTGCTAGCCCCCTGGACGGATACTACGAGCAGTACTTC. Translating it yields CSASPLDGYYEQYF.